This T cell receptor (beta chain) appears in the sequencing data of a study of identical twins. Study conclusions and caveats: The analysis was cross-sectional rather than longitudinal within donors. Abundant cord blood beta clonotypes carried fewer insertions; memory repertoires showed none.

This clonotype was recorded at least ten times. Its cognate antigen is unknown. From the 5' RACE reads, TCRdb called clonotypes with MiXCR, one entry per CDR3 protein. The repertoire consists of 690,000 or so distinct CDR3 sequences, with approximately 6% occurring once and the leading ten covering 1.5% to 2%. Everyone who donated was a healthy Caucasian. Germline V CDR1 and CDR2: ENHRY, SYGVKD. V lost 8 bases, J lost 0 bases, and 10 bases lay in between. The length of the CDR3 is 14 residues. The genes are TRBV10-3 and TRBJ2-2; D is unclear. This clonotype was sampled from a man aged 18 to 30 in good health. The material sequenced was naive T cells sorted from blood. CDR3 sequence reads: CAIRSASNTGELFF. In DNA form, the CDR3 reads TGTGCCATCCGCAGCGCCTCGAACACCGGGGAGCTGTTTTTT.